This T cell receptor beta chain was profiled in a study of Ad26.COV2.S vaccination and SARS-CoV-2 variants. Treatment given: about 20 received Ad26.COV2.S at low or high dose, single or two shots; several received placebo; per-sample allocation not given. Following the first vaccine or placebo injection, samples were taken on day 63. Sequencing was performed with immunoSEQ multiplex PCR; in TCRdb, only in-frame clones are kept and a portion is missing. The repertoire includes fewer than 900,000 clones, more than 80% of them detected once, and nearly 1.5% sits in the top ten. The germline V and J ends were trimmed by 4 bases and 4 bases, with 19 bases remaining between them. The CDR3 contains 16 residues. Germline V lookup: CDR1 LNHDA, CDR2 SQIVND (reference sequence).

V and J are TRBV19 and TRBJ1-1; D is perhaps TRBD1 (6 bases). The sequenced sample was peripheral blood, obtained in a trial of Ad26.COV2.S vaccine versus placebo. The TCR originated in a person between 18 and 65 years old who received the Ad26.COV2.S COVID-19 vaccine or a placebo. CDR3 protein: CASSRRGQGTGTEAFF. The CDR3 DNA reads TGTGCCAGTAGTAGAAGGGGTCAGGGGACGGGCACTGAAGCTTTCTTT.